This is a list of T cell receptor beta chains from one sample in a study of OX40 agonist ivuxolimab in advanced cancers. TCRdb keeps only in-frame clones here, not all; method: immunoSEQ multiplex PCR. The table lists fewer than 35,000 clones, around 81% of them singletons, with around 20% in the top ten. The starting material was CD4+ or CD8+ T cells sorted from blood, obtained in a trial of the OX40 agonist ivuxolimab. The receptor set was obtained from an adult with an advanced solid tumor such as melanoma, head and neck, liver or kidney cancer. Both conserved end residues are part of each CDR3. Fields, in order: J gene, clone size, V gene, D gene, CDR3 DNA, CDR3 protein. The D gene is left open where the match is weak. Rows may omit the clone size; those that give it use once, few, many or a size class.

j_call: TRBJ2-1; clone_size: -; v_call: TRBV4-2; d_call: -; cdr3_nt: TGTGCCAGCAGCCTGCCGTTGGGTCCCTACAATGAGCAGTTCTTC; cdr3_aa: CASSLPLGPYNEQFF
j_call: TRBJ2-7; clone_size: -; v_call: TRBV2; d_call: -; cdr3_nt: TGTGCCAGCAGTGAACAAGAGGACTCACGGGAGACCGAGCAGTACTTC; cdr3_aa: CASSEQEDSRETEQYF
j_call: TRBJ2-1; clone_size: once; v_call: TRBV5-4; d_call: TRBD1; cdr3_nt: TGTGCCAGCAGCACAAAGACAGGGGATAACTACAATGAGCAGTTCTTC; cdr3_aa: CASSTKTGDNYNEQFF
j_call: TRBJ2-1; clone_size: -; v_call: TRBV4-2; d_call: -; cdr3_nt: TGTGCCAGCAGCCAAGGGGACCGAAACAATGAGCAGTTCTTC; cdr3_aa: CASSQGDRNNEQFF
j_call: TRBJ1-1; clone_size: -; v_call: TRBV10-3; d_call: -; cdr3_nt: TGTGCCATCAGTGTCCGTGGTGACGGCACTGAAGCTTTCTTT; cdr3_aa: CAISVRGDGTEAFF
j_call: TRBJ1-1; clone_size: -; v_call: TRBV5-1; d_call: -; cdr3_nt: TGCGCCAGCAGCAAGGACAGCGGACACACTGAAGCTTTCTTT; cdr3_aa: CASSKDSGHTEAFF
j_call: TRBJ1-4; clone_size: -; v_call: TRBV7-2; d_call: -; cdr3_nt: TGTGCCAGCAGCGCGGGACGAGGGAGTAATGAAAAACTGTTTTTT; cdr3_aa: CASSAGRGSNEKLFF
j_call: TRBJ2-7; clone_size: once; v_call: TRBV19; d_call: TRBD2; cdr3_nt: TGTGCCAGTAGTATAGCCAGCGGGGACGAGCAGTACTTC; cdr3_aa: CASSIASGDEQYF
j_call: TRBJ1-1; clone_size: -; v_call: TRBV19; d_call: -; cdr3_nt: TGTGCCAGCGAAGGGACACCGGGTTTGGGTGAAGCTTTCTTT; cdr3_aa: CASEGTPGLGEAFF
j_call: TRBJ1-2; clone_size: -; v_call: TRBV11-2; d_call: -; cdr3_nt: TGTGCCAGCAGCATCGGTCCGGGACAAGGATATGGCTACACCTTC; cdr3_aa: CASSIGPGQGYGYTF
j_call: TRBJ1-1; clone_size: -; v_call: TRBV15; d_call: -; cdr3_nt: TGTGCCACCAGCAGAGATACAATCACTGAAGCTTTCTTT; cdr3_aa: CATSRDTITEAFF
j_call: TRBJ2-3; clone_size: -; v_call: TRBV5-1; d_call: -; cdr3_nt: TGCGCCAGCAGCTTGGGGGTCGCGTCTTTCACAGATACGCAGTATTTT; cdr3_aa: CASSLGVASFTDTQYF
j_call: TRBJ2-7; clone_size: -; v_call: TRBV10-1; d_call: -; cdr3_nt: TGCGCCAGCAGTGAGTCCCCCGGTTACGAGCAGTACTTC; cdr3_aa: CASSESPGYEQYF
j_call: TRBJ2-3; clone_size: -; v_call: TRBV5-1; d_call: TRBD1; cdr3_nt: TGCGCCAGCAAATCCGGGACAGTGAGCACAGATACGCAGTATTTT; cdr3_aa: CASKSGTVSTDTQYF
j_call: TRBJ2-7; clone_size: -; v_call: TRBV27; d_call: TRBD2; cdr3_nt: TGTGCCAGCAGTTTATCGGGGGGGGAGTACGAGCAGTACTTC; cdr3_aa: CASSLSGGEYEQYF
j_call: TRBJ2-7; clone_size: -; v_call: TRBV6-1; d_call: -; cdr3_nt: TGTGCCAGCAGTGATGGGCCGTCACCTCCCTACGAGCAGTACTTC; cdr3_aa: CASSDGPSPPYEQYF
j_call: TRBJ1-3; clone_size: -; v_call: TRBV6-5; d_call: TRBD1; cdr3_nt: TGTGCCAGCAGTTACACCCGGACAGGGGGAAACACCATATATTTT; cdr3_aa: CASSYTRTGGNTIYF
j_call: TRBJ2-1; clone_size: once; v_call: TRBV4-1; d_call: TRBD2; cdr3_nt: TGCGCCAGCAGCTACCGACTAGCGGGATCCTACAATGAGCAGTTCTTC; cdr3_aa: CASSYRLAGSYNEQFF
j_call: TRBJ2-1; clone_size: -; v_call: TRBV4-1; d_call: -; cdr3_nt: TGCGCCAGCAGCCAGGCTCTTCTCCGGACGGAATACAATGAGCAGTTCTTC; cdr3_aa: CASSQALLRTEYNEQFF
j_call: TRBJ1-5; clone_size: -; v_call: TRBV6-5; d_call: -; cdr3_nt: TGTGCCAGCAGCCAACAGGGAGAGCAGCCCCAGCATTTT; cdr3_aa: CASSQQGEQPQHF
j_call: TRBJ2-1; clone_size: -; v_call: TRBV5-1; d_call: TRBD1; cdr3_nt: TGCGCCAGCAGCTCCGGGACAGGACCCTACAATGAGCAGTTCTTC; cdr3_aa: CASSSGTGPYNEQFF
j_call: TRBJ2-5; clone_size: -; v_call: TRBV7-2; d_call: -; cdr3_nt: TGTGCCAGCACCATCTCAATGGAGACCCAGTACTTC; cdr3_aa: CASTISMETQYF
j_call: TRBJ2-3; clone_size: -; v_call: TRBV28; d_call: -; cdr3_nt: TGTGCCAGCAGTTCGTTGGGAGATACGCAGTATTTT; cdr3_aa: CASSSLGDTQYF